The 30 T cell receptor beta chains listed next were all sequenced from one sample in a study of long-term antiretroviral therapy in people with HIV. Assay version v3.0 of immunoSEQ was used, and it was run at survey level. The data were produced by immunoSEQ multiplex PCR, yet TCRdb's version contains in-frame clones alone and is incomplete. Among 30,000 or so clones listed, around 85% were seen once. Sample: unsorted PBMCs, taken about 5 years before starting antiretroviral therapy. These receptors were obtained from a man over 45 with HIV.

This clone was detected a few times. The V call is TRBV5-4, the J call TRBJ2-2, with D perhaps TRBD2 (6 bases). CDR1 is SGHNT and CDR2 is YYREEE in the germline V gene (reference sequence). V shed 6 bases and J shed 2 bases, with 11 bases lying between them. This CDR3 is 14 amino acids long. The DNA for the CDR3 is TGTGCCAGCATGTACGGGGGAAACACCGGGGAGCTGTTTTTT. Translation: CASMYGGNTGELFF.

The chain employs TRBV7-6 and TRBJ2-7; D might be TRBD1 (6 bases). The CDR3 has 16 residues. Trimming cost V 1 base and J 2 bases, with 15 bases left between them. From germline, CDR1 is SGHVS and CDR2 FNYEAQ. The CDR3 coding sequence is TGTGCCAGCAGCTTAGGAGGGGGTCAGGGCGCCTACGAGCAGTACTTC. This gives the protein CASSLGGGQGAYEQYF.

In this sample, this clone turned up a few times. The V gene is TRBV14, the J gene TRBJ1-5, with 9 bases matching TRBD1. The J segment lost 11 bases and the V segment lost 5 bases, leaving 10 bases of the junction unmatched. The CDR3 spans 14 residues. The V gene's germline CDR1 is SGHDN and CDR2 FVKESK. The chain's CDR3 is CASSSGTGPESQHF. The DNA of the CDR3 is TGTGCCAGCAGCTCCGGGACAGGGCCGGAGTCCCAGCATTTT.

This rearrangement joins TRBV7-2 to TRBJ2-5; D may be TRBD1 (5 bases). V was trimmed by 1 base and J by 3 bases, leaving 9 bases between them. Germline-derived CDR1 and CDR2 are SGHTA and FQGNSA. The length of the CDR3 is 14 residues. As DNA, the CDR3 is TGTGCCAGCAGCTTAGTGGGCAGGGAAGAGACCCAGTACTTC. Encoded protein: CASSLVGREETQYF.

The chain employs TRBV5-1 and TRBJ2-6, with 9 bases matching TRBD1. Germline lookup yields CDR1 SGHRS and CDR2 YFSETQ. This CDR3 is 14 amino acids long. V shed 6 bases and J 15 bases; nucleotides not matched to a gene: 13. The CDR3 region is CASTPTEDRGALTF. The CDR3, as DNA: TGCGCCAGCACCCCAACCGAGGACAGGGGCGCCCTGACTTTC.

CDR3 sequence (DNA): TGTGCCAGCAGCTTGACAGGGGGCTATAACTATGGCTACACCTTC. This codes for CASSLTGGYNYGYTF. The chain links TRBV2 to TRBJ1-2, with 10 bases lining up with TRBD1. The V segment lost 6 bases and the J segment 1 base; nucleotides outside the gene matches: 5. The CDR3 sequence is 15 residues long. Germline assignment: CDR1 SNHLY and CDR2 FYNNEI.

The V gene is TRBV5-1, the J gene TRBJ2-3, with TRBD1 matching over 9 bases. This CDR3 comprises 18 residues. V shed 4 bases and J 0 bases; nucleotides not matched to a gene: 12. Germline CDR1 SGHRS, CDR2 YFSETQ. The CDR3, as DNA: TGCGCCAGCAGCCGGCGGGTACAGGGGGCACGCAGCACAGATACGCAGTATTTT. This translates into CASSRRVQGARSTDTQYF.

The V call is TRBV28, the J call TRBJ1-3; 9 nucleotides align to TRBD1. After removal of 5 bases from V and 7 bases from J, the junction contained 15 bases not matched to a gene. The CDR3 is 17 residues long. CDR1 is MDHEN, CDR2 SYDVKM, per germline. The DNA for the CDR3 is TGTGCCAGCAGTCCTAAAAGCGACAGGGGGTGGATGAACACCATATATTTT. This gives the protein CASSPKSDRGWMNTIYF.

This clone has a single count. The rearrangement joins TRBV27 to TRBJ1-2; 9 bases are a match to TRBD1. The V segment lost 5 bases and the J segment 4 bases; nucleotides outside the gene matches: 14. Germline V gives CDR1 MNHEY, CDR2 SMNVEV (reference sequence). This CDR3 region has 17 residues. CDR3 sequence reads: CASSRPTGTGNLYGYTF. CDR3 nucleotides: TGTGCCAGCAGTCGACCGACCGGGACAGGGAATCTCTATGGCTACACCTTC.

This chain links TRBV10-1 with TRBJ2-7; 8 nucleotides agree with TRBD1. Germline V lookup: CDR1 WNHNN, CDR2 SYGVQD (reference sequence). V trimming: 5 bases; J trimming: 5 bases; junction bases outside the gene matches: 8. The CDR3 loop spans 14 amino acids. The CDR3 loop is CASSKTGDPHEQYF. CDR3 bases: TGCGCCAGCAGTAAGACAGGGGACCCCCACGAGCAGTACTTC.

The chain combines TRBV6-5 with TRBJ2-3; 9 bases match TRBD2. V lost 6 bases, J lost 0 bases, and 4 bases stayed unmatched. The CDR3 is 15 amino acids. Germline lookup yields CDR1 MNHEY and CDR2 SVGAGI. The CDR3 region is CASSLAGPSTDTQYF. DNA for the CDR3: TGTGCCAGCAGCCTAGCGGGACCTAGCACAGATACGCAGTATTTT.

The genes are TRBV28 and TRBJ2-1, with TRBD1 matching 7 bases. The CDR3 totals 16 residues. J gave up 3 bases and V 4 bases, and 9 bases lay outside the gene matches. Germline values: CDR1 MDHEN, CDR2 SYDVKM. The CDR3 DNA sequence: TGTGCCAGCAGTTCCGCCCACGGACAGGTCTACAATGAGCAGTTCTTC. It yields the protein CASSSAHGQVYNEQFF.

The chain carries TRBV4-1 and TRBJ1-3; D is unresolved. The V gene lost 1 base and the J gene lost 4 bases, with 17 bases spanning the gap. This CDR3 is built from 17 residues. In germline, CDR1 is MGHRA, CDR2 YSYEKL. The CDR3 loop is CASSQVGGRAVGNTIYF. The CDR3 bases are TGCGCCAGCAGCCAAGTTGGTGGTAGGGCAGTGGGAAACACCATATATTTT.

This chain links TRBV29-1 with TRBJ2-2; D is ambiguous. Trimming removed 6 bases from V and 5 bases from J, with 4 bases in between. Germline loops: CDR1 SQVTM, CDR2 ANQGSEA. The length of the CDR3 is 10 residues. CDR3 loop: CSVWTGELFF. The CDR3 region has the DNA TGCAGCGTCTGGACCGGGGAGCTGTTTTTT.

The CDR3 DNA is TGTGCCAGCAGCTTAGAAGGGTTATATAGCAATCAGCCCCAGCATTTT. Its protein is CASSLEGLYSNQPQHF. The rearrangement joins TRBV11-3 to TRBJ1-5; no firm D call. V lost 0 bases, J lost 0 bases, and 9 bases lay in between. The CDR3 extends over 16 amino acids. Looked up from germline, CDR1 is SGHNT and CDR2 is YENEEA. The whole variable domain, remainder taken from reference TRBV11-3 and TRBJ1-5, is EAGVVQSPRYKIIEKKQPVAFWCNPISGHNTLYWYLQNLGQGPELLIRYENEEAVDDSQLPKDRFSAERLKGVDSTLKIQPAELGDSAVYLCASSLEGLYSNQPQHFGDGTRLSIL.

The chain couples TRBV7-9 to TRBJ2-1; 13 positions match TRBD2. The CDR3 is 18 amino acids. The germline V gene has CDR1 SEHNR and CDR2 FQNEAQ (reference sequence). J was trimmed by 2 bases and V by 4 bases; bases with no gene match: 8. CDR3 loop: CASSSPRLAGGPYNEQFF. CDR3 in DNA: TGTGCCAGCAGCTCTCCGAGACTAGCGGGGGGCCCCTACAATGAGCAGTTCTTC.

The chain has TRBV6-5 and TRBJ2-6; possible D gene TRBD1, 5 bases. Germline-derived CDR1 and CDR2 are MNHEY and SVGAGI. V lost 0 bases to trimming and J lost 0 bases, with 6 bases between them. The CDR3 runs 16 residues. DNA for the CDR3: TGTGCCAGCAGTTACTCAGGGGTCTCTGGGGCCAACGTCCTGACTTTC. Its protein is CASSYSGVSGANVLTF.

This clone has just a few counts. CDR3 sequence (DNA): TGTGCCAGCAGCCCCGCCCCTAATACAGGGTATGAGCAGTTCTTC. This gives the protein CASSPAPNTGYEQFF. The chain is built from TRBV7-7 and TRBJ2-1, with TRBD1 as a possible D gene (6 bases). Germline V gene sequence: CDR1 SSHAT, CDR2 FNYEAQ (reference sequence). V was pared by 5 bases and J by 8 bases, with 19 bases between. This CDR3 spans 15 amino acids.

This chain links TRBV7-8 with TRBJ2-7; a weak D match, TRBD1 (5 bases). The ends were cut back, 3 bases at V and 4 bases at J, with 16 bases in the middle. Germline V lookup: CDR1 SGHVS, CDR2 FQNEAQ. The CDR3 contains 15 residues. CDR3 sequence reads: CASSLGSGQAYEQYF. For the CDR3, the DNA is TGTGCCAGCAGCTTGGGGTCAGGGCAGGCATACGAGCAGTACTTC.

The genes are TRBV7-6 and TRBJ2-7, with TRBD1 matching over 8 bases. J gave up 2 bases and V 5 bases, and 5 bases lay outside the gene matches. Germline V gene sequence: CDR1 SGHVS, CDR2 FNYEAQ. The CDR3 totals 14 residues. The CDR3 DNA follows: TGTGCCAGCAGCGGGCCGGGACAGGCCTACGAGCAGTACTTC. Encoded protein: CASSGPGQAYEQYF. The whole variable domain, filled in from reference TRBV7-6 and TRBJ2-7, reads GAGVSQSPRYKVTKRGQDVALRCDPISGHVSLYWYRQALGQGPEFLTYFNYEAQQDKSGLPNDRFSAERPEGSISTLTIQRTEQRDSAMYRCASSGPGQAYEQYFGPGTRLTVT.

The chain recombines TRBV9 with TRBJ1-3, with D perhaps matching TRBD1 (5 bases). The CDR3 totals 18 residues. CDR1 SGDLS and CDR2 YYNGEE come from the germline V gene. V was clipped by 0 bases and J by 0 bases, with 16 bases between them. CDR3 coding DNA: TGTGCCAGCAGCGTAGAGCCTATGGACACGATCTCTGGAAACACCATATATTTT. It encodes CASSVEPMDTISGNTIYF. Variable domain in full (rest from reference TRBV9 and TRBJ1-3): DSGVTQTPKHLITATGQRVTLRCSPRSGDLSVYWYQQSLDQGLQFLIQYYNGEERAKGNILERFSAQQFPDLHSELNLSSLELGDSALYFCASSVEPMDTISGNTIYFGEGSWLTVV.

This CDR3 is CASRRGQGVVLVNEQFF. CDR3 in DNA: TGCGCCAGCAGGCGGGGACAGGGGGTTGTGTTGGTCAATGAGCAGTTCTTC. The chain links TRBV5-1 to TRBJ2-1; 11 bases are a match to TRBD1. CDR1 SGHRS and CDR2 YFSETQ come from the germline V gene. This CDR3 spans 17 amino acids. Trimming at V came to 5 bases and at J to 6 bases, leaving 13 bases not matched to a gene.

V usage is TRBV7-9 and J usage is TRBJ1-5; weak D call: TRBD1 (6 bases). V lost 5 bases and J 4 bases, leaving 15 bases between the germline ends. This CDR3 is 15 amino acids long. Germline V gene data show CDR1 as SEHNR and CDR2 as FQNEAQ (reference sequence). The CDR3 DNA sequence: TGTGCCAGCAGCCCGCAACAGGGATTGAATCAGCCCCAGCATTTT. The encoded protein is CASSPQQGLNQPQHF.

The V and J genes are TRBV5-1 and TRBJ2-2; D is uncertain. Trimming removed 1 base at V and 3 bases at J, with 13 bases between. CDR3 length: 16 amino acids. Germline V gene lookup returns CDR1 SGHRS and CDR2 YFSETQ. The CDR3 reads CASSLFPMTDTGELFF. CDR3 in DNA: TGCGCCAGCAGCTTGTTCCCGATGACGGACACCGGGGAGCTGTTTTTT.

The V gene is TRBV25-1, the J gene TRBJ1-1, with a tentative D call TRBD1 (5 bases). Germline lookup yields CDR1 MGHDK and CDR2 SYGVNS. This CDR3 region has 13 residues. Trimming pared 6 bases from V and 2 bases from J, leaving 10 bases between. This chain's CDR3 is CASRQVGNTEAFF. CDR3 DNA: TGTGCCAGCAGACAGGTGGGAAACACTGAAGCTTTCTTT.

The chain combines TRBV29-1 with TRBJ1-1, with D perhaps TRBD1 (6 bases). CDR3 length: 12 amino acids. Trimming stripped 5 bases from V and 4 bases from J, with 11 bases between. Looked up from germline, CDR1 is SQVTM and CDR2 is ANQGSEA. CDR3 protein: CSVRDTLTEAFF. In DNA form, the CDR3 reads TGCAGCGTTAGGGACACCCTCACTGAAGCTTTCTTT.

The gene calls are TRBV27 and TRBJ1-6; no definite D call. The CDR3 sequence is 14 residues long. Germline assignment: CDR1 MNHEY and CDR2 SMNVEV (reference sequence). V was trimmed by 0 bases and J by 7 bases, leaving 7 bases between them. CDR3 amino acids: CASSLSVWNSPLHF. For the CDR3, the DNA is TGTGCCAGCAGTTTATCGGTATGGAATTCACCCCTCCACTTT.

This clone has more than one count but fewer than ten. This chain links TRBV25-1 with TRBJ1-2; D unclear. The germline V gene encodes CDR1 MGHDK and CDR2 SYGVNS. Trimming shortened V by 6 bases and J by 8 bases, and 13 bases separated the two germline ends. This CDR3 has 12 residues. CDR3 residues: CASRGGADGYTF. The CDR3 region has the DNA TGTGCCAGCAGAGGTGGCGCGGACGGCTACACCTTC.

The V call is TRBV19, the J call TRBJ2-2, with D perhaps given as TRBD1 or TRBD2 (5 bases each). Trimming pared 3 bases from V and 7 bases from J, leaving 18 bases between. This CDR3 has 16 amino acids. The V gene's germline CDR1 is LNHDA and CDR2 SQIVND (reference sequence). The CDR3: CASSISLNRDDGELFF. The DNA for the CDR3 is TGTGCCAGTAGTATCTCCCTCAATAGGGACGACGGGGAGCTGTTTTTT.

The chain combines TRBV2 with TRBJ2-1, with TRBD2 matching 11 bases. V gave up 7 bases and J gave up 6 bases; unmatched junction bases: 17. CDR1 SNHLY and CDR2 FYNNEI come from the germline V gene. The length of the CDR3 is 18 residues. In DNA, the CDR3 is TGTGCCAGCACCCAACTAGCGGGGGTCTATGAGCGATCCAATGAGCAGTTCTTC. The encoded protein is CASTQLAGVYERSNEQFF.